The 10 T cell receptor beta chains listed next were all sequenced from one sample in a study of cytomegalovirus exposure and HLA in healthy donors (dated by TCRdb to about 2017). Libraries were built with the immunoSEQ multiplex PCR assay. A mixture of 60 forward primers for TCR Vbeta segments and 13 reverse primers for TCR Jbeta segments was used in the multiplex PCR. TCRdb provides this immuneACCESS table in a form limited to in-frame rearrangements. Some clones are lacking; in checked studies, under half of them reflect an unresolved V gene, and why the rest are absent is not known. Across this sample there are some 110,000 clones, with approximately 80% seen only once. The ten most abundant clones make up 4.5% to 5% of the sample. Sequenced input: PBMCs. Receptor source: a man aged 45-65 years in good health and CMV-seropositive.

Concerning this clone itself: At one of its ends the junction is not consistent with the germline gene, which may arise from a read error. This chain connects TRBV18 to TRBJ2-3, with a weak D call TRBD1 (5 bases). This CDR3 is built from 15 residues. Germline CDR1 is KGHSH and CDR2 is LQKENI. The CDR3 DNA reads TGTGCCAACTCACTCCAGGGCACTAGCACAGATACGCAGTATTTT. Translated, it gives CANSLQGTSTDTQYF.

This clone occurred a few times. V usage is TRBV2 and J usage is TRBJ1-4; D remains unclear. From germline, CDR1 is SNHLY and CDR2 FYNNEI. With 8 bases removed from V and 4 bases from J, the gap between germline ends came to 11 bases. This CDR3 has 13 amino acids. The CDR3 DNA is TGTGCCAGCGGTACGGTCTATAATGAAAAACTGTTTTTT. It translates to CASGTVYNEKLFF.

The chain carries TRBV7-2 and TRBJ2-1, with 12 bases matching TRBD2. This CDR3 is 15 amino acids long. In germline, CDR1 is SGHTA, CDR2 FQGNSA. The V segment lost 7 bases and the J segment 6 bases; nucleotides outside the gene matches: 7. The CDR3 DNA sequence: TGTGCCAGCACCCCTCTAGCGGGGGGGCTCAATGAGCAGTTCTTC. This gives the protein CASTPLAGGLNEQFF.

In DNA form, the CDR3 reads TGTGCCAGTGGGGACAGCTTTAATCAGCCCCAGCATTTT. As protein: CASGDSFNQPQHF. The chain carries TRBV6-1 and TRBJ1-5, with 7 bases fitting TRBD1. This CDR3 contains 13 residues. V gave up 9 bases and J gave up 4 bases; unmatched junction bases: 6. Per germline, CDR1 MNHNS and CDR2 SASEGT.

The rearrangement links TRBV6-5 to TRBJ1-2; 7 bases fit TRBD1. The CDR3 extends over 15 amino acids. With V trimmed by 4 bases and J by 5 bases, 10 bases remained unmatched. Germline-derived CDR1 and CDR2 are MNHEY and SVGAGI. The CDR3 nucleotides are TGTGCCAGCAGTTCTGACAGGACAGGAGAATATGGCTACACCTTC. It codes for CASSSDRTGEYGYTF.

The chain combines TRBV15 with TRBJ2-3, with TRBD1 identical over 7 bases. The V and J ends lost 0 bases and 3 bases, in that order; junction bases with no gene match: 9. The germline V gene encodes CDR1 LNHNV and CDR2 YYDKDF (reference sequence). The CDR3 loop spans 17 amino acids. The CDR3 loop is CATSRDGRGRVTDTQYF. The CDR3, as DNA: TGTGCCACCAGCAGAGACGGAAGGGGGCGCGTGACAGATACGCAGTATTTT.

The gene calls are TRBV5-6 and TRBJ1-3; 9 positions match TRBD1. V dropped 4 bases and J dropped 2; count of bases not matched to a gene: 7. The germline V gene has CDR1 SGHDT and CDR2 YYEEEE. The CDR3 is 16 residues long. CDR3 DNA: TGTGCCAGCAGCCGGGTTGGACAGGGGACTGGAAACACCATATATTTT. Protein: CASSRVGQGTGNTIYF.

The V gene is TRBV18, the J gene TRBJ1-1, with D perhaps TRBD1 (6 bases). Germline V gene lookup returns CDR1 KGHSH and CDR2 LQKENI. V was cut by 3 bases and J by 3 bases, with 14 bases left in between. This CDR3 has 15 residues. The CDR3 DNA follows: TGTGCCAGCTCACCGTACGGGGGGCCCGACACTGAAGCTTTCTTT. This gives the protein CASSPYGGPDTEAFF.

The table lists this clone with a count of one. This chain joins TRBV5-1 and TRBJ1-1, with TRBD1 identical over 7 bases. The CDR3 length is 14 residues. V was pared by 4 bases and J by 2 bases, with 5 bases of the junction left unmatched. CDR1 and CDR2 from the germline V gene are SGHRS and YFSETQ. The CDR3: CASSTGQSNTEAFF. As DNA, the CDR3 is TGCGCCAGCAGCACGGGACAGTCCAACACTGAAGCTTTCTTT.

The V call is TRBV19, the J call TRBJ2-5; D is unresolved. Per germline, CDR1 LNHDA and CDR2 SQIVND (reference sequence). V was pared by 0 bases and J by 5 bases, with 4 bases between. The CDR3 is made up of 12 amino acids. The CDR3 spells CASSIDRETQYF. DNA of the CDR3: TGTGCCAGTAGTATAGATCGGGAGACCCAGTACTTC.